This T cell receptor beta chain was found in a study of shared clonotypes between healthy human individuals. Per germline, CDR1 SQVTM and CDR2 ANQGSEA. The CDR3 loop spans 12 amino acids. V was trimmed by 5 bases and J by 11 bases, leaving 18 bases between them. Sequencing used immunoSEQ multiplex PCR; TCRdb keeps in-frame clones, though not all of them. The sample consists of about 1 million clones, approximately 72% of them appearing once. The TCR comes from a man aged 18 to 30 in good health. The chain carries TRBV29-1 and TRBJ1-1; unclear D gene. Sequencing was carried out using memory CD4+ T cells sorted from blood. This sample's subset: CD45RA-negative fraction. The CDR3 DNA is TGCAGCGTTCTTGAAAGCGAGACCCGGGCTTTCTTT. This translates into CSVLESETRAFF.